Detailed here is one T cell receptor beta chain. With autoimmune disease history or systemic immunosuppression, patients were excluded. Baseline, cycle 4 day 1, and cycle 7 day 1 were the blood sampling points. These data come from a study of OX40 agonist ivuxolimab in advanced cancers. Overall study: Every 2 weeks, patients got intravenous ivuxolimab at one of six dose levels (0.01-10 mg/kg). Earlier treatment with anti-PD-1, anti-PD-L1 or anti-CTLA-4 was permitted, and less than 50% had received some.

V was trimmed by 0 bases and J by 0 bases, leaving 5 bases between them. The CDR3 consists of 14 residues. CDR1 and CDR2 from the germline V gene are LNHNV and YYDKDF (reference sequence). TCRdb's table, derived via immunoSEQ multiplex PCR, lists solely in-frame clones and lacks some. Among tens of thousands of clones listed, 87% were seen once. This receptor was identified in an adult with an advanced solid tumor such as melanoma, head and neck, liver or kidney cancer. The specimen was CD4+ or CD8+ T cells sorted from blood, collected in a trial of the OX40 agonist ivuxolimab. The chain couples TRBV15 to TRBJ1-1, with D unclear. CDR3 in amino acids: CATSRDRLNTEAFF. For the CDR3, the DNA is TGTGCCACCAGCAGAGACAGGCTGAACACTGAAGCTTTCTTT.